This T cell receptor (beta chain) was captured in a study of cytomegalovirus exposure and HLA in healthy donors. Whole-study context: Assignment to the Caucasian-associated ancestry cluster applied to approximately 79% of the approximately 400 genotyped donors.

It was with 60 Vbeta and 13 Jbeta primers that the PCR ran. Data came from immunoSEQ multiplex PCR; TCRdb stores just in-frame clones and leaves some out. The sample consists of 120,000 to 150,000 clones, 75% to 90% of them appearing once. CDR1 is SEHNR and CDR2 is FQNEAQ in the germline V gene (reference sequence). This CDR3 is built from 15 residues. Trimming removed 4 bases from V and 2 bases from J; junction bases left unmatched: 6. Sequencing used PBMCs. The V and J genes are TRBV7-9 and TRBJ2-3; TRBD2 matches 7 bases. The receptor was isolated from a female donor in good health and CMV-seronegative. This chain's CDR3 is CASSSTSVFTDTQYF. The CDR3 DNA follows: TGTGCCAGCAGCTCCACTAGCGTATTCACAGATACGCAGTATTTT. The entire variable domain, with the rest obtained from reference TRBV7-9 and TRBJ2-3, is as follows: DTGVSQNPRHKITKRGQNVTFRCDPISEHNRLYWYRQTLGQGPEFLTYFQNEAQLEKSRLLSDRFSAERPKGSFSTLEIQRTEQGDSAMYLCASSSTSVFTDTQYFGPGTRLTVL.